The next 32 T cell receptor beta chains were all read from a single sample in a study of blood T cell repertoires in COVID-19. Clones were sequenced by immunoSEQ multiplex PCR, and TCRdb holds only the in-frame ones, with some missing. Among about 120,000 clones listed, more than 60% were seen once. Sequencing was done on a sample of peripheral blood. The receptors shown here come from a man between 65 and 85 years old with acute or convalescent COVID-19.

CDR3 loop: CASSLWQGADTQYF. The CDR3 DNA sequence: TGTGCCAGCAGTTTATGGCAGGGGGCAGATACGCAGTATTTT. The rearrangement joins TRBV28 to TRBJ2-3; 7 bases align to TRBD1. The CDR3 loop spans 14 amino acids. In germline, CDR1 is MDHEN, CDR2 SYDVKM. With 0 bases clipped from V and 4 bases from J, the junction kept 1 base outside the gene matches.

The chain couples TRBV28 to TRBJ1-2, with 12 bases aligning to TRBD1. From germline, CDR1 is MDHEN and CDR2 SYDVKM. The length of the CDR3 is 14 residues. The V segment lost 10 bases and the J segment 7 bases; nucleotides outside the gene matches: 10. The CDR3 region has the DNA TGTGCCACCCAAAAGAGGGACAGGGGGCGTGGCTACACCTTC. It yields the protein CATQKRDRGRGYTF.

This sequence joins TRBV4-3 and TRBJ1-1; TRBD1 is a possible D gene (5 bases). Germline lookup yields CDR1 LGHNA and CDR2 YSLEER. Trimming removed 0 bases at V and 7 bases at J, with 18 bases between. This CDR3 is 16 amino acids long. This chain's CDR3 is CASSQEYRVRVVEAFF. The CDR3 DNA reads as TGCGCCAGCAGCCAAGAGTATCGCGTCAGGGTTGTTGAAGCTTTCTTT.

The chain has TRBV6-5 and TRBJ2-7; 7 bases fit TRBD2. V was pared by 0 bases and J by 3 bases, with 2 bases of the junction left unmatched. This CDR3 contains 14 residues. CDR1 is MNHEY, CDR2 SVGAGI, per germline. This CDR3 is CASSYSASGYEQYF. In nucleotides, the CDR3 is TGTGCCAGCAGTTACTCGGCTAGCGGCTACGAGCAGTACTTC.

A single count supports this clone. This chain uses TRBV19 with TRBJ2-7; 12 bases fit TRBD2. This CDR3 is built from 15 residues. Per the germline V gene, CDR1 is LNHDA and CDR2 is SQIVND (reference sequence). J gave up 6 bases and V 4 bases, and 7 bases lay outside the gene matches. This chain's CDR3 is CASSTSGGALGEQYF. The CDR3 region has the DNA TGTGCCAGTAGTACTAGCGGGGGGGCCCTCGGCGAGCAGTACTTC.

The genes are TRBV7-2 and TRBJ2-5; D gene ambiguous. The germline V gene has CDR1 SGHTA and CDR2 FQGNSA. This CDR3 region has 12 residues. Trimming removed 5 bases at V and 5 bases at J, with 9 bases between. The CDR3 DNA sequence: TGTGCCAGCAGCCTAAACCGGGAGACCCAGTACTTC. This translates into CASSLNRETQYF.

The CDR3 coding sequence is TGTGCCAGCAGTTGGGGACAGGGGGAGGATGGCTACACCTTC. This sequence encodes CASSWGQGEDGYTF. The chain recombines TRBV6-5 with TRBJ1-2; 11 bases agree with TRBD1. Looked up from germline, CDR1 is MNHEY and CDR2 is SVGAGI. The CDR3 is 14 residues long. With 4 bases clipped from V and 6 bases from J, the junction kept 4 bases outside the gene matches.

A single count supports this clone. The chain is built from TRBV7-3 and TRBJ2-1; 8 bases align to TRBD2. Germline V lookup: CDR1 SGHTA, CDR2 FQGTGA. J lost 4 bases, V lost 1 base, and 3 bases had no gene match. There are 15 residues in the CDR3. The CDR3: CASSLSGGTYNEQFF. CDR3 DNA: TGTGCCAGCAGCTTAAGCGGGGGGACTTACAATGAGCAGTTCTTC.

The DNA for the CDR3 is TGCGCCAGCAGCACAGGACAGGGAGGCGCTGAAGCTTTCTTT. The encoded protein is CASSTGQGGAEAFF. The chain links TRBV5-1 to TRBJ1-1; 8 bases fit TRBD1. From germline, CDR1 is SGHRS and CDR2 YFSETQ. There are 14 residues in the CDR3. The junction had 8 bases not matched to a gene; V was cut back by 4 bases and J by 6 bases.

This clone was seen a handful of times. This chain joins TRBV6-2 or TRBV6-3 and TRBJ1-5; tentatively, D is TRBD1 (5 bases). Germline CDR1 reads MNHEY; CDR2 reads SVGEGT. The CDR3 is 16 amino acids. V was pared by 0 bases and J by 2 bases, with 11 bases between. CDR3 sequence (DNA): TGTGCCAGCAGTTACTCGATTTTAGGGGGCAATCAGCCCCAGCATTTT. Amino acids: CASSYSILGGNQPQHF.

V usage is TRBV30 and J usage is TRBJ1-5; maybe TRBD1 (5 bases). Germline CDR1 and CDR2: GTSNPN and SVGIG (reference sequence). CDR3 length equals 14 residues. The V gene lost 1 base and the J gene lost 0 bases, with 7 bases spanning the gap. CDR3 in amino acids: CAWSGQYSNQPQHF. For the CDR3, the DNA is TGTGCCTGGAGTGGACAGTATAGCAATCAGCCCCAGCATTTT.

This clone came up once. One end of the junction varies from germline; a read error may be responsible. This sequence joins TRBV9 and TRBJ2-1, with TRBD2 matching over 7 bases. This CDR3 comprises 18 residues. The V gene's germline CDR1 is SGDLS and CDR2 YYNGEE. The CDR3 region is CASSVAPGDRDYDNEQFF. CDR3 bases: TGTGCCAGCAGCGTAGCCCCTGGGGACCGGGACTACGACAATGAGCAATTCTTC.

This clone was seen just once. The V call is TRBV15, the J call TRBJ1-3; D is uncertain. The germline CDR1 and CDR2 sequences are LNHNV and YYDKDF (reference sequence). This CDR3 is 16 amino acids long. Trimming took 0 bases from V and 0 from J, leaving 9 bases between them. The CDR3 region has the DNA TGTGCCACCAGCAGAGATATCGGGGACTCTGGAAACACCATATATTTT. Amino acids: CATSRDIGDSGNTIYF.

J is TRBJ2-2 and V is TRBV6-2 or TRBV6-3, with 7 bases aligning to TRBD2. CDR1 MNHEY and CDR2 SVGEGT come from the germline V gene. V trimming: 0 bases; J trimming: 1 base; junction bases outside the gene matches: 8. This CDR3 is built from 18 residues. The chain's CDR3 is CASSYSVRLAGNTGELFF. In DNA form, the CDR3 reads TGTGCCAGCAGTTACTCTGTTCGACTAGCCGGGAACACCGGGGAGCTGTTTTTT.

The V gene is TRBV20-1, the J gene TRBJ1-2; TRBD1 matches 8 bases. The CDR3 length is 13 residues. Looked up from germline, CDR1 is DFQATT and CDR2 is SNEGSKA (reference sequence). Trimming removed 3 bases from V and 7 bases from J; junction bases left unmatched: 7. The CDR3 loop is CSASQGARSGYTF. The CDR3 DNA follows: TGCAGTGCTAGTCAGGGGGCGCGCTCTGGCTACACCTTC.

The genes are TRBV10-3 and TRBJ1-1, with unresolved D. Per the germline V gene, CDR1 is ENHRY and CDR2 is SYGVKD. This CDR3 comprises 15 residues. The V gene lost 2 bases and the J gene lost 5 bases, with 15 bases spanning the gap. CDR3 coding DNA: TGTGCCATCAGTGAGGTCGGGAAGGGCGGGACTGAAGCTTTCTTT. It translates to CAISEVGKGGTEAFF.

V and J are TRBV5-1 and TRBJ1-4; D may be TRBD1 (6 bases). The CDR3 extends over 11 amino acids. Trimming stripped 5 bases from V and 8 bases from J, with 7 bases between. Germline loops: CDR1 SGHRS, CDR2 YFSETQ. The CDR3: CASRGQEKLFF. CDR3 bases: TGCGCCAGCAGAGGACAGGAAAAACTGTTTTTT.

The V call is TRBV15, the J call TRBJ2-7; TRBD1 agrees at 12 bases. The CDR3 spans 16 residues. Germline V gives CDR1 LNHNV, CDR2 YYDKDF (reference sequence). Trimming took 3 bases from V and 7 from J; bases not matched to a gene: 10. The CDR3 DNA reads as TGTGCCACCAGCAGGTTACCGGGGACAGGGGGCCGGGAGCAGTACTTC. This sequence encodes CATSRLPGTGGREQYF.

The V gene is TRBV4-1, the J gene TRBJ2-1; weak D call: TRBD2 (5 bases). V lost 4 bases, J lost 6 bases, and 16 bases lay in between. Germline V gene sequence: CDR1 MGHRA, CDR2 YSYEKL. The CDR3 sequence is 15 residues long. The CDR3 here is CASSRYDYGPNEQFF. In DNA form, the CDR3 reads TGCGCCAGCAGCCGATATGACTACGGGCCCAATGAGCAGTTCTTC.

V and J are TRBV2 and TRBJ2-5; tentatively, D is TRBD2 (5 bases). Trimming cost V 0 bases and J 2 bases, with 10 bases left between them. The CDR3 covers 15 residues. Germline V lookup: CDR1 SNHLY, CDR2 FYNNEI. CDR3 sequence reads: CASSEASGTQETQYF. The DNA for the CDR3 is TGTGCCAGCAGTGAAGCGTCGGGAACACAAGAGACCCAGTACTTC.

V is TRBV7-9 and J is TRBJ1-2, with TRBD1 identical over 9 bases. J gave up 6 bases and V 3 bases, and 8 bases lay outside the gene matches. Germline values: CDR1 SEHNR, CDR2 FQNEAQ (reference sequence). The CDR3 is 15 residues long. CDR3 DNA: TGTGCCAGCAGCTTCCGGGGGACAGGGTCGAATGGCTACACCTTC. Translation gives CASSFRGTGSNGYTF. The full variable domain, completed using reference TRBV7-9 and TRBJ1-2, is DTGVSQNPRHKITKRGQNVTFRCDPISEHNRLYWYRQTLGQGPEFLTYFQNEAQLEKSRLLSDRFSAERPKGSFSTLEIQRTEQGDSAMYLCASSFRGTGSNGYTFGSGTRLTVV.

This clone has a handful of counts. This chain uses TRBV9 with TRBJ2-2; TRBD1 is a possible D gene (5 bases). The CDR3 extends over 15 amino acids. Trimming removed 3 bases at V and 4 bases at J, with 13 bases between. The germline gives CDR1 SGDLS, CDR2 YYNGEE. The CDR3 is CASSEAGLPTGELFF. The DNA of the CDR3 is TGTGCCAGCAGCGAGGCAGGGTTGCCCACCGGGGAGCTGTTTTTT.

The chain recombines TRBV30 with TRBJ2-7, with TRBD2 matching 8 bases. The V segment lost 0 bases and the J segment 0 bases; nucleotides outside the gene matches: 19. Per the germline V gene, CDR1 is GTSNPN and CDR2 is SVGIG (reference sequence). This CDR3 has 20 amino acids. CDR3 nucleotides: TGTGCCTGGAGTGTACGGTTAGGGGCTAGCGGGTCCTATAGCTCCTACGAGCAGTACTTC. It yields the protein CAWSVRLGASGSYSSYEQYF.

The CDR3 nucleotides are TGTGCCAGCAGCCGATTAGCGAACAATGAGCAGTTCTTC. It translates to CASSRLANNEQFF. This sequence joins TRBV12-3 or TRBV12-4 and TRBJ2-1; tentative D call: TRBD2 (5 bases). Trimming left V 6 bases short and J 5 bases short, with 11 bases between. CDR3 length: 13 residues.

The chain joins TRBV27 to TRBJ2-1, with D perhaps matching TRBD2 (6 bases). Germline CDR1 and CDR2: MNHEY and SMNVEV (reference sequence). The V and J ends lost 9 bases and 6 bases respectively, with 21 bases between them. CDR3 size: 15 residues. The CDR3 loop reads CASTPGVLAANEQFF. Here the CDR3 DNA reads TGTGCCAGTACCCCGGGAGTTTTAGCGGCCAATGAGCAGTTCTTC.

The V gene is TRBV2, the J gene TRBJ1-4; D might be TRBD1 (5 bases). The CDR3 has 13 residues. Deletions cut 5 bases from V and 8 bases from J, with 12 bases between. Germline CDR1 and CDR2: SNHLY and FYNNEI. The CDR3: CASSSSGGEKLFF. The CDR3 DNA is TGTGCCAGCAGTTCGTCGGGGGGGGAAAAACTGTTTTTT.

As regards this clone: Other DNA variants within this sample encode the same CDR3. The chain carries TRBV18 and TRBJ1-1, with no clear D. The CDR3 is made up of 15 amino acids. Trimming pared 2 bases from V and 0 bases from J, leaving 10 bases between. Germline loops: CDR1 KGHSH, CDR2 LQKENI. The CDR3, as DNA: TGTGCCAGCTCACCAATTGATAGTATGAACACTGAAGCTTTCTTT. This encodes CASSPIDSMNTEAFF.

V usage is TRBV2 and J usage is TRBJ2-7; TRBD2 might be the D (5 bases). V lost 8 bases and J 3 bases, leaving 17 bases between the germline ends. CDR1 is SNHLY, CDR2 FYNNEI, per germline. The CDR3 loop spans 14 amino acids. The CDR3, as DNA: TGTGCCAGCGGCCTTACTAGGGTCTTCTACGAGCAGTACTTC. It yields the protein CASGLTRVFYEQYF.

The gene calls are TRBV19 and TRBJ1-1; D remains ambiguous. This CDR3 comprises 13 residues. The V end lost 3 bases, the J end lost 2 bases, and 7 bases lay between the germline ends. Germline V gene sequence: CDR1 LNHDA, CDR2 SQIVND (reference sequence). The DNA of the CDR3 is TGTGCCAGTAGTATTGGAGGAAACACTGAAGCTTTCTTT. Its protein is CASSIGGNTEAFF. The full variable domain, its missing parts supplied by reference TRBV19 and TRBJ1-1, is DGGITQSPKYLFRKEGQNVTLSCEQNLNHDAMYWYRQDPGQGLRLIYYSQIVNDFQKGDIAEGYSVSREKKESFPLTVTSAQKNPTAFYLCASSIGGNTEAFFGQGTRLTVV.

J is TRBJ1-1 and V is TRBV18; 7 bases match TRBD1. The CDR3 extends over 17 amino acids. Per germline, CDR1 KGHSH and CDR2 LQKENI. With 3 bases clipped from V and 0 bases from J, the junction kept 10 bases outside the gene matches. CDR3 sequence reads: CASSPLQGIGMNTEAFF. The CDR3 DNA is TGTGCCAGCTCACCCCTACAGGGGATAGGCATGAACACTGAAGCTTTCTTT.

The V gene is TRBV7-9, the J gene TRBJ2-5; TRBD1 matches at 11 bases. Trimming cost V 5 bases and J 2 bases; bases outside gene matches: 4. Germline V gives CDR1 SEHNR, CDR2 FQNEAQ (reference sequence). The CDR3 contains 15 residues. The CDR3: CASSSGTGGQETQYF. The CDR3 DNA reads TGTGCCAGCAGCAGTGGGACAGGGGGACAAGAGACCCAGTACTTC.

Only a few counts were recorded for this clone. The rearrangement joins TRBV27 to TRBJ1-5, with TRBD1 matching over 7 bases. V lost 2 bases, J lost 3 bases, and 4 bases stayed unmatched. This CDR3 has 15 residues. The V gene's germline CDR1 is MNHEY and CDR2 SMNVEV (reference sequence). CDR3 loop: CASSLGTEFNQPQHF. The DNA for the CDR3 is TGTGCCAGCAGTTTAGGGACAGAGTTCAATCAGCCCCAGCATTTT.